The following is a T cell receptor (beta chain) sequence with its context. The assay was immunoSEQ multiplex PCR, and TCRdb's table has in-frame clones only and misses some. This table holds about 500,000 clones, around 90% found once. This sample is drawn from a study of blood T cell repertoires in COVID-19. The germline CDR1 and CDR2 sequences are SGHRS and YFSETQ. The trim removed 6 bases at V and 0 bases at J, leaving 9 bases unmatched. The CDR3 contains 15 residues. The J gene is TRBJ2-7, the V gene TRBV5-1; 7 positions agree with TRBD1. Sequencing used PBMCs or T cells enriched from blood (not recorded which). This TCR was recovered from a young woman who had recovered from COVID-19. CDR3 coding DNA: TGCGCCAGCAACTTTGGACAGGAGATCTCCTACGAGCAGTACTTC. Its translation: CASNFGQEISYEQYF.